These 15 T cell receptor beta chains came from one sample sequenced in a study of blood T cell repertoires in COVID-19. Using immunoSEQ multiplex PCR, the repertoire was profiled, and TCRdb retains in-frame clones only, with some absent. The table includes about 370,000 clones, more than 70% detected once. Source material: peripheral blood. These receptors originate from a woman in her 30s with COVID-19, enrolled during active disease.

The CDR3 sequence is CASSQRTGSGYTF. As DNA, the CDR3 is TGTGCCAGCAGCCAGAGGACAGGGTCTGGCTACACCTTC. The J gene is TRBJ1-2, the V gene TRBV6-5; TRBD1 agrees at 8 bases. V lost 6 bases and J lost 7; bases outside the gene matches: 7. Germline assignment: CDR1 MNHEY and CDR2 SVGAGI. This CDR3 has 13 residues.

The rearrangement links TRBV5-6 to TRBJ2-5; tentative D call: TRBD1 (6 bases). V lost 4 bases, J lost 5 bases, and 12 bases lay in between. This CDR3 region has 13 residues. Per the germline V gene, CDR1 is SGHDT and CDR2 is YYEEEE. CDR3 in amino acids: CASSKTGMETQYF. As DNA, the CDR3 is TGTGCCAGCAGCAAAACAGGGATGGAGACCCAGTACTTC.

This clone was seen a handful of times. The chain combines TRBV6-2 or TRBV6-3 with TRBJ2-7; 7 nucleotides align to TRBD2. CDR3 length: 16 residues. With 5 bases clipped from V and 2 bases from J, the junction kept 12 bases outside the gene matches. The V gene's germline CDR1 is MNHEY and CDR2 SVGEGT. The DNA for the CDR3 is TGTGCCAGCAGTGGGGGGATAGCGGGCTTACCCTACGAGCAGTACTTC. Translating gives CASSGGIAGLPYEQYF.

Worth noting for this clone: This CDR3 is also generated by other DNA sequences in the sample. The V gene is TRBV12-3 or TRBV12-4, the J gene TRBJ1-3; no reliable D call. V was trimmed by 3 bases and J by 2 bases, leaving 2 bases between them. The CDR3 extends over 12 amino acids. The CDR3 DNA follows: TGTGCCAGCAGTTTTACTGGAAACACCATATATTTT. This translates into CASSFTGNTIYF.

This sequence joins TRBV16 and TRBJ1-1, with 7 bases lining up with TRBD1. Trimming cost V 4 bases and J 1 base; bases outside gene matches: 3. This CDR3 is 14 amino acids long. Germline CDR1 is KGHSY and CDR2 is FQNENV. The CDR3 coding sequence is TGTGCCAGCAGCCTACGGACAGGGAACACTGAAGCTTTCTTT. This encodes CASSLRTGNTEAFF.

The chain recombines TRBV27 with TRBJ2-1; 9 bases map to TRBD1. Germline CDR1 MNHEY, CDR2 SMNVEV (reference sequence). V trimming: 5 bases; J trimming: 10 bases; junction bases outside the gene matches: 3. CDR3 length: 12 amino acids. This CDR3 reads CASSLGTGEQFF. The CDR3 DNA follows: TGTGCCAGCAGTCTAGGGACAGGGGAGCAGTTCTTC.

This sequence joins TRBV2 and TRBJ2-4; the match to TRBD1 covers 8 bases. Looked up from germline, CDR1 is SNHLY and CDR2 is FYNNEI. The CDR3 length is 16 residues. Unmatched junction bases numbered 6, after V lost 1 base and J lost 4 bases. The DNA of the CDR3 is TGTGCCAGCAGTGAAGTGTCAGGGGGCGGGAAAAACATTCAGTACTTC. Translated, it gives CASSEVSGGGKNIQYF. Variable domain in full (rest from reference TRBV2 and TRBJ2-4): EPEVTQTPSHQVTQMGQEVILRCVPISNHLYFYWYRQILGQKVEFLVSFYNNEISEKSEIFDDQFSVERPDGSNFTLKIRSTKLEDSAMYFCASSEVSGGGKNIQYFGAGTRLSVL.

This rearrangement joins TRBV4-3 to TRBJ2-1; D may be TRBD1 (6 bases). Germline lookup yields CDR1 LGHNA and CDR2 YSLEER. There are 18 residues in the CDR3. With 0 bases removed from V and 5 bases from J, the gap between germline ends came to 20 bases. The CDR3 sequence is CASSQDVSGAGSNNEQFF. As DNA, the CDR3 is TGCGCCAGCAGCCAAGATGTATCAGGGGCAGGATCCAACAATGAGCAGTTCTTC.

This clone came up a few times. The J gene is TRBJ1-2, the V gene TRBV5-4, with 9 nucleotides matching TRBD1. V was clipped by 4 bases and J by 8 bases; unmatched bases: 12. The CDR3 is made up of 15 amino acids. Germline-derived CDR1 and CDR2 are SGHNT and YYREEE (reference sequence). CDR3 in amino acids: CASSRDRDRVRGYTF. The CDR3 DNA sequence: TGTGCCAGCAGCAGGGACCGGGACAGGGTTCGCGGCTACACCTTC.

The chain employs TRBV10-3 and TRBJ2-2; possible D gene TRBD1, 6 bases. Germline CDR1 and CDR2: ENHRY and SYGVKD. CDR3 length: 17 residues. Trimming removed 6 bases at V and 3 bases at J, with 20 bases between. The CDR3 protein is CAISSGTRDVDTGELFF. The CDR3 DNA is TGTGCCATCAGCTCCGGGACAAGGGACGTTGACACCGGGGAGCTGTTTTTT.

DNA of the CDR3: TGTGCCAGTAGACTAGAGGGTAGCACAGATACGCAGTATTTT. This codes for CASRLEGSTDTQYF. This chain uses TRBV2 with TRBJ2-3; D might be TRBD2 (6 bases). The CDR3 spans 14 residues. Germline lookup yields CDR1 SNHLY and CDR2 FYNNEI. The ends were cut back, 9 bases at V and 0 bases at J, with 13 bases in the middle.

The V and J genes are TRBV28 and TRBJ2-2; 9 bases align to TRBD1. The CDR3 contains 13 residues. The V and J ends lost 8 bases and 7 bases, in that order; junction bases with no gene match: 5. In germline, CDR1 is MDHEN, CDR2 SYDVKM. As DNA, the CDR3 is TGTGCCAGCGAACAGGGGGCTGGCGGGGAGCTGTTTTTT. Translating gives CASEQGAGGELFF. The variable domain in full, completed from reference TRBV28 and TRBJ2-2, reads DVKVTQSSRYLVKRTGEKVFLECVQDMDHENMFWYRQDPGLGLRLIYFSYDVKMKEKGDIPEGYSVSREKKERFSLILESASTNQTSMYLCASEQGAGGELFFGEGSRLTVL.

The chain uses TRBV7-8 and TRBJ2-3, with TRBD2 matching 13 bases. V trimming: 4 bases; J trimming: 2 bases; junction bases outside the gene matches: 9. This CDR3 contains 18 residues. The germline CDR1 and CDR2 sequences are SGHVS and FQNEAQ. The CDR3 coding sequence is TGTGCCAGCAGCTCGGGACTAGCGGGGATATCAGACACAGATACGCAGTATTTT. Its protein is CASSSGLAGISDTDTQYF.

There are a few counts of this clone. J is TRBJ2-3 and V is TRBV3-1 (or the pseudogene TRBV3-2), with TRBD2 as a possible D gene (6 bases). Looked up from germline, CDR1 is LGHDT and CDR2 is YNNKEL (reference sequence). There are 17 residues in the CDR3. The ends were cut back, 0 bases at V and 2 bases at J, with 15 bases in the middle. The CDR3 loop is CASSQDRNSGSTDTQYF. In DNA, the CDR3 is TGTGCCAGCAGCCAAGATAGAAATAGCGGCTCCACAGATACGCAGTATTTT.

The chain is built from TRBV2 and TRBJ1-2; no reliable D call. V lost 2 bases and J lost 4, with 14 bases in between. The CDR3 runs 15 residues. The V gene's germline CDR1 is SNHLY and CDR2 FYNNEI. CDR3 amino acids: CASSEMEEGFYGYTF. For the CDR3, the DNA is TGTGCCAGCAGTGAAATGGAAGAGGGTTTCTATGGCTACACCTTC.